These 22 T cell receptor beta chains came from one sample sequenced in a study of early T cells in non-severe SARS-CoV-2 infection. TCRdb re-analysed the 5' RACE reads in MiXCR, keeping a single row per CDR3 protein. The sample holds about 42,000 distinct CDR3 sequences; 7.1% are singletons and the top ten take roughly 4.5%. Sequencing was performed on whole blood. The receptor source for this set is an adult who was a healthcare worker with PCR-confirmed SARS-CoV-2 infection or an uninfected control (not recorded which).

This clonotype was recorded many times. The chain employs TRBV7-6 and TRBJ2-3, with a tentative D call TRBD2 (6 bases). Germline loops: CDR1 SGHVS, CDR2 FNYEAQ. Trimming left V 7 bases short and J 5 bases short, with 22 bases between. This CDR3 has 16 residues. CDR3 loop: CASTSTVASDGDTQYF. CDR3 coding DNA: TGTGCCAGCACCTCGACAGTGGCTAGCGATGGAGATACGCAGTATTTT.

J is TRBJ1-2 and V is TRBV13, with 11 bases fitting TRBD1. The V and J ends lost 5 bases and 2 bases, in that order; junction bases with no gene match: 10. Germline assignment: CDR1 PRHDT and CDR2 FYEKMQ (reference sequence). The CDR3 length is 17 residues. The CDR3 DNA is TGTGCCAGCAGCCCCGGGACAGGGGGAGGGGGAAACTATGGCTACACCTTC. It is translated as CASSPGTGGGGNYGYTF.

This clonotype was counted at least ten times. This chain connects TRBV12-5 to TRBJ1-5, with D uncertain. This CDR3 is built from 15 residues. The ends were cut back, 5 bases at V and 1 base at J, with 12 bases in the middle. The V gene's germline CDR1 is LGHNT and CDR2 FRNRAP. The CDR3 spells CASGPGASSNQPQHF. CDR3 DNA sequence: TGTGCTAGTGGTCCGGGAGCCTCGAGCAATCAGCCCCAGCATTTT.

The rearrangement uses TRBV7-9 and TRBJ2-3, with 8 bases identical to TRBD2. The V and J ends lost 5 bases and 4 bases, in that order; junction bases with no gene match: 5. This CDR3 region has 14 residues. Germline V CDR1 and CDR2: SEHNR, FQNEAQ (reference sequence). The CDR3 region is CASSLAGGADTQYF. CDR3 sequence (DNA): TGTGCCAGCAGCCTCGCCGGGGGGGCAGATACGCAGTATTTT.

At least ten counts were recorded for this clonotype. CDR3: CASSQGSYEQYF. The CDR3 nucleotides read TGTGCCAGCAGCCAAGGCAGCTACGAGCAGTACTTC. This sequence joins TRBV4-2 and TRBJ2-7; D uncertain. The germline V gene has CDR1 LGHNA and CDR2 YNFKEQ. The CDR3 is 12 amino acids. V dropped 1 base and J dropped 3 bases, with 4 bases sitting between them.

The chain has TRBV5-4 and TRBJ1-2; TRBD1 agrees at 9 bases. Trimming at V came to 4 bases and at J to 8 bases, leaving 12 bases not matched to a gene. Germline V lookup: CDR1 SGHNT, CDR2 YYREEE (reference sequence). The length of the CDR3 is 15 residues. The DNA for the CDR3 is TGTGCCAGCAGCACCTCCGGGACAGGGAGTCAGGGCTACACCTTC. Translating it yields CASSTSGTGSQGYTF.

The V and J genes are TRBV21-1 and TRBJ1-1. TRBV21-1 is a listed pseudogene. The CDR3 length is 9 residues. The CDR3 DNA sequence: TGTGCCAGACAGTTTGAAGCTTTCTTT. The encoded protein is CARQFEAFF.

There are a few counts of this clonotype. The V and J genes are TRBV6-1 and TRBJ1-5; weak D call: TRBD1 (5 bases). The CDR3 contains 13 residues. The ends were cut back, 3 bases at V and 2 bases at J, with 5 bases in the middle. The germline CDR1 and CDR2 sequences are MNHNS and SASEGT. The CDR3 spells CASSETGNQPQHF. CDR3 nucleotide sequence: TGTGCCAGCAGTGAGACAGGCAATCAGCCCCAGCATTTT.

CDR3 DNA: TGTGCCAGTAGTTTCCGGGACCTAGGTTCAAGTTCACCCCTCCACTTT. Translating it yields CASSFRDLGSSSPLHF. This sequence joins TRBV19 and TRBJ1-6, with a possible D match to TRBD1 (5 bases). Trimming removed 5 bases at V and 9 bases at J, with 20 bases between. CDR3 length: 16 residues. Germline CDR1 and CDR2: LNHDA and SQIVND (reference sequence).

This chain connects TRBV3-1 to TRBJ1-2; D might be TRBD1 (6 bases). CDR3 length: 15 residues. Germline CDR1 and CDR2: LGHDT and YNNKEL (reference sequence). Trimming removed 4 bases at V and 1 base at J, with 13 bases between. The chain's CDR3 is CASSPYGQLNYGYTF. CDR3 nucleotides: TGTGCCAGCAGCCCCTACGGACAGCTTAACTATGGCTACACCTTC. Filled out from reference TRBV3-1 and TRBJ1-2, the complete variable domain reads DTAVSQTPKYLVTQMGNDKSIKCEQNLGHDTMYWYKQDSKKFLKIMFSYNNKELIINETVPNRFSPKSPDKAHLNLHINSLELGDSAVYFCASSPYGQLNYGYTFGSGTRLTVV.

The rearrangement uses TRBV5-1 and TRBJ1-2; possible D gene TRBD1, 6 bases. In germline, CDR1 is SGHRS, CDR2 YFSETQ. Trimming cost V 4 bases and J 1 base, with 14 bases left between them. The CDR3 spans 15 residues. DNA for the CDR3: TGCGCCAGCAGCCGTTCCGGACAGAATAACTATGGCTACACCTTC. Translating gives CASSRSGQNNYGYTF. The whole variable domain, remainder taken from reference TRBV5-1 and TRBJ1-2, is KAGVTQTPRYLIKTRGQQVTLSCSPISGHRSVSWYQQTPGQGLQFLFEYFSETQRNKGNFPGRFSGRQFSNSRSEMNVSTLELGDSALYLCASSRSGQNNYGYTFGSGTRLTVV.

The chain uses TRBV29-1 and TRBJ2-7; TRBD1 agrees at 8 bases. The CDR3 has 13 residues. Per the germline V gene, CDR1 is SQVTM and CDR2 is ANQGSEA. V was pared by 4 bases and J by 4 bases, with 6 bases of the junction left unmatched. The chain's CDR3 is CSVGGQVLYEQYF. The CDR3 DNA reads as TGCAGCGTTGGGGGACAGGTTCTATACGAGCAGTACTTC.

The table lists this clonotype with many counts. This sequence joins TRBV19 and TRBJ2-2, with 11 bases lining up with TRBD2. Germline V gene sequence: CDR1 LNHDA, CDR2 SQIVND (reference sequence). V lost 5 bases, J lost 4 bases, and 6 bases stayed unmatched. The CDR3 spans 16 residues. The CDR3 region has the DNA TGTGCCAGTAGTGCGCTAGCGGGGGGCTCCACCGGGGAGCTGTTTTTT. It yields the protein CASSALAGGSTGELFF.

This chain connects TRBV6-2 or TRBV6-3 to TRBJ2-1; 7 bases align to TRBD1. J was trimmed by 6 bases and V by 2 bases; bases with no gene match: 13. The germline CDR1 and CDR2 sequences are MNHEY and SVGEGT. CDR3 length: 17 amino acids. The CDR3 DNA is TGTGCCAGCAGTTACCCGCCAAGGGCAGGGGGTCGCAATGAGCAGTTCTTC. Protein: CASSYPPRAGGRNEQFF.

This clonotype was seen repeatedly, ten times or more. J is TRBJ2-3 and V is TRBV7-2; 8 positions match TRBD1. Trimming removed 5 bases from V and 0 bases from J; junction bases left unmatched: 7. The CDR3 is made up of 16 amino acids. CDR1 SGHTA and CDR2 FQGNSA come from the germline V gene. The DNA for the CDR3 is TGTGCCAGCAGCGCCAGACAGGGGAGAAGCACAGATACGCAGTATTTT. Protein: CASSARQGRSTDTQYF.

This clonotype was seen at least ten times. DNA of the CDR3: TGCAGTGCTAGACAGCCCGAGGGGGCGCAGTATTTT. It specifies CSARQPEGAQYF. V gene TRBV20-1 combines with J gene TRBJ2-3; possible D gene TRBD1, 6 bases. There are 12 residues in the CDR3. Trimming shortened V by 2 bases and J by 10 bases, and 13 bases separated the two germline ends. Germline V lookup: CDR1 DFQATT, CDR2 SNEGSKA (reference sequence).

This clonotype showed up many times. CDR3 residues: CASSQDGGGANTEAFF. DNA for the CDR3: TGTGCCAGCAGCCAAGATGGGGGGGGCGCGAACACTGAAGCTTTCTTT. The J gene is TRBJ1-1, the V gene TRBV3-1; tentative D call: TRBD1 (6 bases). The CDR3 extends over 16 amino acids. The V gene lost 0 bases and the J gene lost 1 base, with 12 bases spanning the gap. Germline CDR1 is LGHDT and CDR2 is YNNKEL (reference sequence). Full variable domain (rest looked up from reference TRBV3-1 and TRBJ1-1): DTAVSQTPKYLVTQMGNDKSIKCEQNLGHDTMYWYKQDSKKFLKIMFSYNNKELIINETVPNRFSPKSPDKAHLNLHINSLELGDSAVYFCASSQDGGGANTEAFFGQGTRLTVV.

The chain couples TRBV10-3 to TRBJ1-1; tentative D call: TRBD1 (5 bases). The germline CDR1 and CDR2 sequences are ENHRY and SYGVKD. V lost 4 bases to trimming and J lost 3 bases, with 9 bases between them. The CDR3 sequence is 13 residues long. This CDR3 reads CAISGRGDTEAFF. The CDR3 DNA sequence: TGTGCCATCAGTGGTCGGGGGGACACTGAAGCTTTCTTT.

This clonotype was recorded a few times. The V call is TRBV12-3 or TRBV12-4, the J call TRBJ1-1; D not certain. V was cut by 7 bases and J by 1 base, with 10 bases left in between. The CDR3 loop spans 13 amino acids. CDR3 bases: TGTGCCAGCACCCAGCAGAAGAACACTGAAGCTTTCTTT. Its translation: CASTQQKNTEAFF.

The chain links TRBV7-8 to TRBJ1-1; D is unresolved. The V end was cut by 5 bases, the J end by 1 base, with 5 bases between. This CDR3 has 12 amino acids. Germline loops: CDR1 SGHVS, CDR2 FQNEAQ. CDR3 amino acids: CASSKRNTEAFF. In DNA, the CDR3 is TGTGCCAGCAGCAAACGGAACACTGAAGCTTTCTTT. The full variable domain, its missing parts supplied by reference TRBV7-8 and TRBJ1-1, is GAGVSQSPRYKVAKRGQDVALRCDPISGHVSLFWYQQALGQGPEFLTYFQNEAQLDKSGLPSDRFFAERPEGSVSTLKIQRTQQEDSAVYLCASSKRNTEAFFGQGTRLTVV.

Only a few counts were recorded for this clonotype. The rearrangement links TRBV7-9 to TRBJ2-5; D is uncertain. The CDR3 has 13 residues. Germline-derived CDR1 and CDR2 are SEHNR and FQNEAQ (reference sequence). The germline V and J ends were trimmed by 0 bases and 6 bases, with 8 bases remaining between them. Here the CDR3 DNA reads TGTGCCAGCAGCTTAGCCCAGATAAAGACCCAGTACTTC. It specifies CASSLAQIKTQYF.

The table lists this clonotype with many counts. The chain couples TRBV11-3 to TRBJ2-2; a weak D match, TRBD2 (5 bases). The germline CDR1 and CDR2 sequences are SGHNT and YENEEA. V dropped 5 bases and J dropped 5 bases, with 9 bases sitting between them. The CDR3 spans 13 residues. The CDR3 loop reads CASSRTGTGELFF. The CDR3 nucleotides read TGTGCCAGCAGCCGGACTGGGACCGGGGAGCTGTTTTTT.